This T cell receptor (beta chain) was found in a study of a mutant IDH1 vaccine in newly diagnosed glioma. At the level of the study: Pretreatment consisted of radiotherapy, temozolomide, or both, with most receiving both.

The CDR3 runs to 18 residues. V was pared by 3 bases and J by 0 bases, with 17 bases between. Germline CDR1 is LNHDA and CDR2 is SQIVND (reference sequence). As to this clone: Its antigen remains unidentified.

Time point reported: week 23, last vaccination. A 20-mer mutant IDH1 peptide at 300 ug was injected subcutaneously with topical imiquimod. Newly diagnosed WHO grade 3 or 4 IDH1-mutant, ATRX-lost astrocytomas were identified in the donors. Only in-frame clones appear in the TCRdb table, and some are missing; sequencing was by immunoSEQ multiplex PCR. Seen here are tens of thousands of clones, approximately 72% observed once, and the top ten hold about 5%. The sequences come from PBMCs, collected from a glioma patient whose treatment included an IDH1 peptide vaccine. The origin of this receptor is a man aged 50-59 years with glioma. The V call is TRBV19, the J call TRBJ1-4; no definite D call. The CDR3 coding sequence is TGTGCCAGTAGTATGAGAAGAACCCACCCCCCAACTAATGAAAAACTGTTTTTT. As protein: CASSMRRTHPPTNEKLFF.